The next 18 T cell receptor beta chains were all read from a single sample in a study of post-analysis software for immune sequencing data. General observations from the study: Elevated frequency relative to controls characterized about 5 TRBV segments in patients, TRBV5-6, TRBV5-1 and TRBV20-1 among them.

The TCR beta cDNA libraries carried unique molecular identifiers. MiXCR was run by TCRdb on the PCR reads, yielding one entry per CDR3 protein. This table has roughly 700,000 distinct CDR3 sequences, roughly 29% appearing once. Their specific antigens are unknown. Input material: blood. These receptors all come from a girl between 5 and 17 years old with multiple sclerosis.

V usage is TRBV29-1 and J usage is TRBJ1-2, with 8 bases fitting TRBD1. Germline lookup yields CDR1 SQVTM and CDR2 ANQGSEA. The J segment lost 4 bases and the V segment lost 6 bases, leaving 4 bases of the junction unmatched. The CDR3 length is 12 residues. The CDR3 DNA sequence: TGCAGCGTCGGGGGACAGGTCTATGGCTACACCTTC. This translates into CSVGGQVYGYTF. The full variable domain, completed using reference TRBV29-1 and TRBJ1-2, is SAVISQKPSRDICQRGTSLTIQCQVDSQVTMMFWYRQQPGQSLTLIATANQGSEATYESGFVIDKFPISRPNLTFSTLTVSNMSPEDSSIYLCSVGGQVYGYTFGSGTRLTVV.

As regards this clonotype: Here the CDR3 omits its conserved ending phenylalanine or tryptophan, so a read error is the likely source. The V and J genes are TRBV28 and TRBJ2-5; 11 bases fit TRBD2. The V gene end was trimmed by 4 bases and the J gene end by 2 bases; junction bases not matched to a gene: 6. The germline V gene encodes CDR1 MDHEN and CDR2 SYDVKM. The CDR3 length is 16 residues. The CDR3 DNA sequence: TGTGCCAGCAGTTGGGGAGGGACTAGCGGTCAAGAGACCCAGTACATC. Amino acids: CASSWGGTSGQETQYI.

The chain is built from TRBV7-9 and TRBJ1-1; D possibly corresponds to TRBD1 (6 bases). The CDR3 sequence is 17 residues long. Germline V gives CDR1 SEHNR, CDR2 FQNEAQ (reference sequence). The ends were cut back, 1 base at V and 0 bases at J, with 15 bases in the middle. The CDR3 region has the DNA TGTGCCAGCAGCTTAGGCGGCGCAGGGGTCATGAACACTGAAGCTTTCTTT. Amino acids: CASSLGGAGVMNTEAFF.

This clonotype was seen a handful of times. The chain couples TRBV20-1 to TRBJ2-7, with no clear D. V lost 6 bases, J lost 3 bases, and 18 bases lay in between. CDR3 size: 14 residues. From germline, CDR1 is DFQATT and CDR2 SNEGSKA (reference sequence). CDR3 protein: CSAPPGIRVYEQYF. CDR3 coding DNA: TGCAGTGCGCCTCCAGGTATACGGGTCTACGAGCAGTACTTC.

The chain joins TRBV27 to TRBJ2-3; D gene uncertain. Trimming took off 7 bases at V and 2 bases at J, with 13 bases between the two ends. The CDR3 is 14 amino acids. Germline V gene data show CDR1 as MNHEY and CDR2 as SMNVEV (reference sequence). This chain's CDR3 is CASTTAGSTDTQYF. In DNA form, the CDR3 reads TGTGCCAGCACCACCGCCGGGTCCACAGATACGCAGTATTTT.

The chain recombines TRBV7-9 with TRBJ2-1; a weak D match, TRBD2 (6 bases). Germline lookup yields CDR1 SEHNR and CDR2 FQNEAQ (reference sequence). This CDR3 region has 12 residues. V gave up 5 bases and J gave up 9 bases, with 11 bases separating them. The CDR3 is CASSPLSGEQFF. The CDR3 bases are TGTGCCAGCAGCCCCCTTAGCGGTGAGCAGTTCTTC.

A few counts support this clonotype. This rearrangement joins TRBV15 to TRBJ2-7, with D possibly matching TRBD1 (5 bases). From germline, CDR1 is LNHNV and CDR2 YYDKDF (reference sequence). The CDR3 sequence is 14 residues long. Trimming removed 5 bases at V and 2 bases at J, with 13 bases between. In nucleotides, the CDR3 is TGTGCCACCAGCCCAGGGCCCCCGACCTACGAGCAGTACTTC. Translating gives CATSPGPPTYEQYF.

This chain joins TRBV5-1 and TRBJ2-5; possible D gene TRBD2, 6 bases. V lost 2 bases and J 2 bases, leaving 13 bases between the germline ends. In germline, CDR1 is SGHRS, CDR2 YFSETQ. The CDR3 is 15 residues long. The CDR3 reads CASSFVVGGQETQYF. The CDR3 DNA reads TGCGCCAGCAGCTTCGTCGTTGGGGGGCAAGAGACCCAGTACTTC.

For the CDR3, the DNA is TGCAGCGTAGCAGGGGGCCGAGGAGGCTACACCTTC. Residues: CSVAGGRGGYTF. The J gene is TRBJ1-2, the V gene TRBV29-1; 8 nucleotides line up with TRBD1. Trimming cost V 6 bases and J 8 bases; bases outside gene matches: 8. This CDR3 spans 12 amino acids. The germline CDR1 and CDR2 sequences are SQVTM and ANQGSEA.

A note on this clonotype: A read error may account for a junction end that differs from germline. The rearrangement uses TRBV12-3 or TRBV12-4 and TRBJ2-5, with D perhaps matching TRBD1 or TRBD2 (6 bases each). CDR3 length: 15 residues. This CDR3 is CASSLPEGGGEAQYF. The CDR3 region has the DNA TGTGCCAGCAGTTTGCCCGAGGGGGGAGGAGAGGCCCAGTACTTC.

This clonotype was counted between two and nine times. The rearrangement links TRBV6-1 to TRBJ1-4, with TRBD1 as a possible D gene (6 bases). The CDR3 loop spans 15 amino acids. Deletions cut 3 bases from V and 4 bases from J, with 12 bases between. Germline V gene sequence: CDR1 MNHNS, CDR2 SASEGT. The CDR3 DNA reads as TGTGCCAGCAGTGATCCGGGACACATTAATGAAAAACTGTTTTTT. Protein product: CASSDPGHINEKLFF.

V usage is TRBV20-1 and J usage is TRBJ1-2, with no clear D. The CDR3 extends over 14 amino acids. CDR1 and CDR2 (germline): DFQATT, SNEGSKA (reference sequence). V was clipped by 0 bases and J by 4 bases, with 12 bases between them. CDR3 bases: TGCAGTGCTAGAGAACTCGGCGGGAGCTATGGCTACACCTTC. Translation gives CSARELGGSYGYTF.

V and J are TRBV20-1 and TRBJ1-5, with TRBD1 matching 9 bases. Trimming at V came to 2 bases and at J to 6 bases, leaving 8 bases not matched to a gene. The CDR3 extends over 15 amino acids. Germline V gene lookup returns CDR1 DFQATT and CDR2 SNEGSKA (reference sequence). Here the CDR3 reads CSARSTGGEVQPQHF. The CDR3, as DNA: TGCAGTGCTAGATCCACAGGGGGCGAAGTTCAGCCCCAGCATTTT.

As DNA, the CDR3 is TGCAGTGCCCAAGACCACGGGACAGGCGTACTCTATGGCTACACCTTC. It translates to CSAQDHGTGVLYGYTF. The chain joins TRBV20-1 to TRBJ1-2; 8 bases map to TRBD1. The CDR3 is made up of 16 amino acids. Germline CDR1 DFQATT, CDR2 SNEGSKA (reference sequence). After removal of 6 bases from V and 4 bases from J, the junction contained 16 bases not matched to a gene.

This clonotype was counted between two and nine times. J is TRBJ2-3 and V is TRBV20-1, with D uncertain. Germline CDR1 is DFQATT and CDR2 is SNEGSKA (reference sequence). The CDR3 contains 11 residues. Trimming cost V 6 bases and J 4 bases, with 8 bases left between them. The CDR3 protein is CSARSPDTQYF. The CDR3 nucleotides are TGCAGTGCCAGAAGTCCAGATACGCAGTATTTT.

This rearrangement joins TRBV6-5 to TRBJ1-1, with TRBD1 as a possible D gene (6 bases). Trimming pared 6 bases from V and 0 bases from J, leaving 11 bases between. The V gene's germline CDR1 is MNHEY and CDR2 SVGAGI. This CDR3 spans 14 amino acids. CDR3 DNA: TGTGCCAGCAGCAGGACAGTTATGAACACTGAAGCTTTCTTT. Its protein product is CASSRTVMNTEAFF.

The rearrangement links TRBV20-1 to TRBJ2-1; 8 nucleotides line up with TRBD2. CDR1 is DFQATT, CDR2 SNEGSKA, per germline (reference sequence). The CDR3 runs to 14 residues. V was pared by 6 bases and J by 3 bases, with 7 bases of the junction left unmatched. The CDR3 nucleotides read TGCAGTGCCCCGGGGCGGGAGGACTACAATGAGCAGTTCTTC. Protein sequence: CSAPGREDYNEQFF.

CDR3 coding DNA: TGTGCCAGCAGCAAAGTGGAAAGAGACAGGGGGGTTTTTGAGCAGTTCTTC. Translation gives CASSKVERDRGVFEQFF. The gene calls are TRBV21-1 and TRBJ2-1; TRBD1, the table's D call, lacks a check against the DNA. TRBV21-1 is assigned pseudogene status. CDR3 length: 17 amino acids.